A single sample gave rise to the 29 T cell receptor beta chains below, sequenced in a study of tumor-infiltrating lymphocytes in primary liver carcinoma. From unsorted bulk tissue weighing roughly 19-32 mg, DNA and RNA were co-extracted. Reverse transcription of about 500 ng total RNA with a constant-region primer produced TCR beta cDNA. Libraries covering TCR beta were generated through three nested multiplex PCR rounds (using a slightly modified ARM-PCR). A C-beta reverse primer and TRBV1-TRBV30 forward primers served in each of the first two PCR rounds, at about 10 cycles apiece. Via MiXCR, TCRdb re-called the multiplex PCR reads, giving one row per CDR3 protein. The sample yields 20,000 to 30,000 distinct CDR3 sequences, 78% seen once. Sequencing was done on a sample of liver tumor tissue from sampling region 3. Subset: tumor region T3, left-lateral pole. The receptors shown here come from a man in his forties with primary liver carcinoma and hepatitis B virus infection.

A remark on this clonotype: This CDR3 fails to terminate in the conserved phenylalanine or tryptophan, so it likely reflects a read error. The chain is built from TRBV4-2 and TRBJ2-7, with 15 bases identical to TRBD2. V was pared by 6 bases and J by 5 bases, with 14 bases of the junction left unmatched. This CDR3 contains 18 residues. Germline CDR1 and CDR2: LGHNA and YNFKEQ. Here the CDR3 DNA reads TGTGCCAGCAGTGGAAAACCGGGACTAGCGGGAGGACTACACGAGCAGTACTTA. Its protein product is CASSGKPGLAGGLHEQYL.

Details on this clonotype: The junction departs from the called germline gene at one end, perhaps through a read error. The chain couples TRBV12-3 or TRBV12-4 to TRBJ1-2; weak D call: TRBD1 (6 bases). The CDR3 has 15 residues. This CDR3 reads CTSSLGRGANYGYTF. CDR3 bases: TGTACCAGCAGCCTCGGACGGGGGGCAAATTATGGCTACACCTTC.

About this clonotype: One end of the junction does not line up with germline, which may come from a read error. The CDR3 DNA reads as TGCGTCAGCAGCCAAGAAGGTCGGAGCTATGGCTACACCTTC. Translated: CVSSQEGRSYGYTF. This sequence joins TRBV4-1 and TRBJ1-2; the D is unclear. The CDR3 is made up of 14 amino acids. In germline, CDR1 is MGHRA, CDR2 YSYEKL.

As regards this clonotype: One end of the junction does not line up with germline, which may come from a read error. This chain links TRBV14 with TRBJ2-2, with D possibly being TRBD2 (6 bases). CDR3 length: 16 amino acids. From germline, CDR1 is SGHDN and CDR2 FVKESK. CDR3 region: CASCHRGTGLAAELFF. DNA for the CDR3: TGTGCCAGCTGCCACAGAGGGACGGGACTCGCCGCGGAGCTGTTTTTT.

V is TRBV4-2 and J is TRBJ2-3, with D perhaps matching TRBD2 (6 bases). Germline assignment: CDR1 LGHNA and CDR2 YNFKEQ. This CDR3 has 15 residues. CDR3 in amino acids: CVSSEEVRRADTQYF. Written as DNA, the CDR3 is TGTGTCAGTAGCGAAGAAGTTAGGAGGGCAGATACGCAGTATTTT.

With regard to this clonotype: At one end the junction does not follow the germline gene, possibly because of a read error. The chain links TRBV11-2 to TRBJ2-5; a possible D gene is TRBD2 (6 bases). Germline V CDR1 and CDR2: SGHAT, FQNNGV. The CDR3 runs to 16 residues. CDR3 in amino acids: CTSSQTPGRGKETEYF. CDR3 sequence (DNA): TGTACCAGCAGCCAAACTCCTGGTCGGGGGAAAGAGACCGAGTACTTC.

This clonotype was counted at least ten times. The chain combines TRBV7-9 with TRBJ1-4; the D is unclear. Germline lookup yields CDR1 SEHNR and CDR2 FQNEAQ (reference sequence). The length of the CDR3 is 14 residues. V was cut by 3 bases and J by 8 bases, with 13 bases left in between. The CDR3 spells CASSFFGVGEKLFF. The CDR3 DNA reads TGTGCCAGCAGCTTCTTCGGGGTAGGAGAAAAACTGTTTTTT.

As concerns this clonotype: It is likely a read error, because the conserved phenylalanine at the end of the CDR3 is missing. The CDR3 spells CASSPPRPLGGYNEQFL. The CDR3 nucleotides are TGTGCCAGTAGTCCCCCCCGCCCGTTGGGTGGCTACAATGAGCAGTTCCTC. J is TRBJ2-1 and V is TRBV19; unclear D gene. The CDR3 is 17 residues long. V gave up 5 bases and J gave up 3 bases, with 20 bases separating them. Germline V gene sequence: CDR1 LNHDA, CDR2 SQIVND (reference sequence).

Comment on this clonotype: One junction end does not reproduce the germline sequence, and a read error may be involved. The chain is built from TRBV29-1 and TRBJ2-3; TRBD2 might be the D (6 bases). The CDR3 is made up of 12 amino acids. From germline, CDR1 is SQVTM and CDR2 ANQGSEA. This CDR3 is CNVGQGGNTQYF. The CDR3 nucleotides read TGCAACGTTGGGCAGGGAGGCAATACGCAATATTTT.

With regard to this clonotype: The junction shows a germline mismatch at one end, possibly a read error. J is TRBJ1-1 and V is TRBV5-4, with D perhaps matching TRBD1 (6 bases). Germline CDR1 and CDR2: SGHNT and YYREEE (reference sequence). This CDR3 region has 16 residues. The CDR3: CANSLGRGGTSTEAFF. As DNA, the CDR3 is TGTGCCAACAGCTTGGGTCGAGGGGGGACGAGCACTGAAGCTTTCTTT.

This clonotype was counted only a few times. One end of the junction fails to match germline, which may point to a read error. CDR3 nucleotides: TGCGCCATCAGCCAAGTGGACAGGAACTATGACTACACCTTC. Its protein is CAISQVDRNYDYTF. This sequence joins TRBV4-1 and TRBJ1-2, with 7 bases matching TRBD1. The CDR3 contains 14 residues. Germline values: CDR1 MGHRA, CDR2 YSYEKL.

This chain links TRBV6-2 or TRBV6-3 with TRBJ1-3, with a possible D match to TRBD1 (5 bases). This CDR3 region has 15 residues. V was shortened by 11 bases and J by 8 bases, with 25 bases between the two germline ends. CDR1 and CDR2 (germline): MNHEY, SVGEGT. CDR3 sequence (DNA): TGTGCCGGCACTTACTCGGGACCGGGGTCGGACACCATATATTTT. Amino acid sequence: CAGTYSGPGSDTIYF.

This sequence joins TRBV6-2 or TRBV6-3 and TRBJ2-3; D gene ambiguous. The CDR3 length is 14 residues. Germline V gene data show CDR1 as MNHEY and CDR2 as SVGEGT. V gave up 6 bases and J gave up 10 bases, with 20 bases separating them. The CDR3 reads CASRSCEEIDSQYF. CDR3 bases: TGTGCCAGCAGATCATGTGAGGAAATCGATTCGCAGTATTTT.

Notes on this clonotype: One end of the junction fails to match germline, which may point to a read error. V usage is TRBV18 and J usage is TRBJ2-7; no definite D call. The germline gives CDR1 KGHSH, CDR2 LQKENI. CDR3 length: 14 amino acids. CDR3 bases: TGTGCCGGCTCACCATCGCACCTCTCCTACGAGCAGTACTTC. Protein: CAGSPSHLSYEQYF.

With respect to this clonotype: The junction does not match germline at one end; this may be a read error. The chain links TRBV11-2 to TRBJ2-7; no definite D call. The CDR3 has 14 residues. Germline-derived CDR1 and CDR2 are SGHAT and FQNNGV. The CDR3 region has the DNA TGTACCAGTAGCTTAGATTTTGGTGGATGGGAGCAGTACTTC. This translates into CTSSLDFGGWEQYF.

About this clonotype itself: With a much larger clone just one base away, this may be a read error. Here the CDR3 omits its conserved ending phenylalanine or tryptophan, so a read error is the likely source. The V gene is TRBV28, the J gene TRBJ2-5; 8 bases are shared with TRBD2. V was clipped by 2 bases and J by 5 bases; unmatched bases: 13. Germline V CDR1 and CDR2: MDHEN, SYDVKM. This CDR3 comprises 17 residues. In DNA form, the CDR3 reads TGTGCCAGCAGTTTACTTGTCGGTAGCGGGATGATTGAGACCCAGTACCTC. Protein sequence: CASSLLVGSGMIETQYL.

This chain joins TRBV6-5 and TRBJ1-4; D is perhaps TRBD1 (5 bases). The CDR3 spans 14 residues. Trimming cost V 5 bases and J 7 bases, with 14 bases left between them. The V gene's germline CDR1 is MNHEY and CDR2 SVGAGI. The DNA for the CDR3 is TGTGCCAGCAGTCATCGAAGGGGTAGTGAAAAACTGTTTTTT. It yields the protein CASSHRRGSEKLFF.

The rearrangement uses TRBV6-2 or TRBV6-3 and TRBJ2-7; TRBD1 agrees at 7 bases. V shed 1 base, J shed 4 bases, and the junction held 7 bases outside the gene matches. CDR1 is MNHEY and CDR2 is SVGEGT in the germline V gene. The CDR3 contains 15 residues. The CDR3 here is CASSYYLDRAYEQYF. The DNA for the CDR3 is TGTGCCAGCAGTTACTATCTAGACAGGGCGTACGAGCAGTACTTC.

On this clonotype: This may be a read error, as it is one base from a much larger clone. This chain uses TRBV18 with TRBJ2-4, with D perhaps being TRBD1 or TRBD2 (6 bases each). The CDR3 sequence is 18 residues long. The germline gives CDR1 KGHSH, CDR2 LQKENI. V lost 4 bases to trimming and J lost 6 bases, with 25 bases between them. The CDR3 bases are TGTGCCAGCTCACAGGGGGTACGAGGAGCGGGCCCGGGAAACATTCAGTACTTC. It codes for CASSQGVRGAGPGNIQYF.

The gene calls are TRBV5-4 and TRBJ2-1; 12 nucleotides align to TRBD2. From germline, CDR1 is SGHNT and CDR2 YYREEE (reference sequence). CDR3 length: 15 residues. J gave up 6 bases and V 6 bases, and 7 bases lay outside the gene matches. DNA of the CDR3: TGTGCCAGCAACTACGCGACTAGCGGGAGCAATGAGCAGTTCTTC. It is translated as CASNYATSGSNEQFF. The variable domain in full, completed from reference TRBV5-4 and TRBJ2-1, reads ETGVTQSPTHLIKTRGQQVTLRCSSQSGHNTVSWYQQALGQGPQFIFQYYREEENGRGNFPPRFSGLQFPNYSSELNVNALELDDSALYLCASNYATSGSNEQFFGPGTRLTVL.

The chain joins TRBV4-3 to TRBJ2-3; D perhaps matches TRBD1 (5 bases). The V end was cut by 3 bases, the J end by 11 bases, with 27 bases between. The CDR3 length is 17 residues. Germline-derived CDR1 and CDR2 are LGHNA and YSLEER. The CDR3 DNA reads TGCGCCAGCAGCCATAAGATGGGTTTTTACTGCACAGGTATGCAGTATTTT. It yields the protein CASSHKMGFYCTGMQYF.

The chain is built from TRBV5-1 and TRBJ2-1; 10 bases agree with TRBD1. Trimming took 4 bases from V and 4 from J; bases not matched to a gene: 8. The CDR3 has 16 amino acids. CDR1 SGHRS and CDR2 YFSETQ come from the germline V gene. CDR3 DNA sequence: TGCGCCAGCAGCCCCTTCAGGACAGGGGGATACAATGAGCAGTTCTTC. It specifies CASSPFRTGGYNEQFF.

As to this clonotype: The germline gene is not matched at one end of the junction; a read error may be the cause. The chain combines TRBV29-1 with TRBJ1-2; D gene uncertain. There are 12 residues in the CDR3. Germline values: CDR1 SQVTM, CDR2 ANQGSEA. The CDR3 protein is CSVIVKYAGYTF. In DNA form, the CDR3 reads TGTAGCGTTATAGTCAAGTACGCTGGCTACACCTTC.

The chain uses TRBV12-1 and TRBJ2-7. TRBV12-1 represents a pseudogene. The CDR3 consists of 10 residues. CDR3: CPSSVYEQYF. The CDR3 DNA is TGTCCCAGCAGCGTCTATGAGCAGTACTTC.

As concerns this clonotype: The CDR3 carries no conserved terminal phenylalanine or tryptophan, so it likely arises from a read error. This rearrangement joins TRBV11-1 to TRBJ1-1; D ambiguous. CDR1 is SGHAT, CDR2 FQDESV, per germline (reference sequence). The CDR3 contains 15 residues. The CDR3 sequence: CGSSAGLSMINEAFL. The CDR3 region has the DNA TGTGGCAGCAGCGCCGGACTCAGTATGATCAATGAAGCTTTCCTT.

In the case of this clonotype: Germline and junction disagree at one end, which may indicate a read error. This chain links TRBV12-3 or TRBV12-4 with TRBJ1-2, with 11 bases identical to TRBD1. The CDR3 has 15 amino acids. The CDR3 region is CARSMGTGGWYGYTF. The CDR3 coding sequence is TGTGCCCGCAGTATGGGGACAGGGGGATGGTATGGCTACACCTTC.

As for this clonotype: Without the conserved terminal phenylalanine or tryptophan, this CDR3 likely stems from a read error. The rearrangement uses TRBV12-3 or TRBV12-4 and TRBJ1-5; possible D gene TRBD2, 5 bases. Judging by the DNA end, TRBJ2-3 fits better; the J call may be wrong. This CDR3 region has 13 residues. CDR3 nucleotide sequence: TGTGCCAGCAACGTGGGGAGCAATCAGCCCCAGTATCTT. It encodes CASNVGSNQPQYL.

The chain is built from TRBV11-2 and TRBJ1-4; no clear D gene. The CDR3 extends over 15 amino acids. In germline, CDR1 is SGHAT, CDR2 FQNNGV. V was shortened by 0 bases and J by 13 bases, with 18 bases between the two germline ends. DNA for the CDR3: TGTGCCAGCAGCTTAGACGGGTTCGGTAATGAGAGACTGTTTTTT. Protein: CASSLDGFGNERLFF.

The chain is built from TRBV4-2 and TRBJ2-7; 14 bases fit TRBD2. This CDR3 has 18 residues. CDR1 and CDR2 from the germline V gene are LGHNA and YNFKEQ. Written as DNA, the CDR3 is TGTTCCAACAATGGAAAACCGGGACTAGCGGGAGAGCCATACGAGCAGTACTTC. It codes for CSNNGKPGLAGEPYEQYF.